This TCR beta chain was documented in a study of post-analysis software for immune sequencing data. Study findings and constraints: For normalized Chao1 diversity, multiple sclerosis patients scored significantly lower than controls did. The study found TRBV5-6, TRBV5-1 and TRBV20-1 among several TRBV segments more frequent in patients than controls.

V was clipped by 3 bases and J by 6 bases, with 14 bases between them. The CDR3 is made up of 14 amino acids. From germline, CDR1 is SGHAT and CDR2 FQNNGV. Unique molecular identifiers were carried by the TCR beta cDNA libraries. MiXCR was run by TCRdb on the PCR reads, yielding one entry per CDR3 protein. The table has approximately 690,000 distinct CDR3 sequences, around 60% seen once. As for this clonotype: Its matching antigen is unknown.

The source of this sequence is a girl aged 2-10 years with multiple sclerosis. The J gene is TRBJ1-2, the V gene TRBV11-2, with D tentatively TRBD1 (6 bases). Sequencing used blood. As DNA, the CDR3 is TGTGCCAGCAGCTTCAGGGAGGGGGTGGATGGCTACACCTTC. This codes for CASSFREGVDGYTF. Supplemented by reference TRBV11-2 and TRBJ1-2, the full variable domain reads EAGVAQSPRYKIIEKRQSVAFWCNPISGHATLYWYQQILGQGPKLLIQFQNNGVVDDSQLPKDRFSAERLKGVDSTLKIQPAKLEDSAVYLCASSFREGVDGYTFGSGTRLTVV.